The clone carrying this T cell receptor beta chain was found a few times. Its antigen is currently unknown. Germline lookup yields CDR1 SGDLS and CDR2 YYNGEE. Losses at the gene ends were 4 bases for V and 5 bases for J; bases not matched to a gene: 5. The CDR3 is made up of 14 amino acids. The study reverse transcribed the entire isolated RNA, so it sequenced expressed TCRB transcripts. Some clones are missing from TCRdb's copy, which holds only in-frame ones; the method was immunoSEQ multiplex PCR. The sample shows about 160,000 clones, around a tenth of them seen only once. Sorting of CD4+ naive, central memory, regulatory and stem cell-like memory cells was performed via CD45RO/CCR7/CD25/CD127/CD95/CD27. This entry comes from a study of beta chain features in type 1 diabetes. Study outcomes and limitations: VDJ junctions from type 1 diabetes patients carried fewer insertions and larger deletions. Sampled from patients, naive, central memory and Treg TCRB repertoires appeared more similar than those sampled from healthy donors. Moderate yet significant TCRB CDR3 shortening was seen in Type 1 diabetes patients in all four CD4+ subsets. Although PCR might favor shorter templates, it would do so equally in patients and controls.

Input material: central memory CD4+ T cells from blood. The rearrangement uses TRBV9 and TRBJ2-1; 8 bases are a match to TRBD2. The origin of this receptor is a man aged 25-45 years with type 1 diabetes. Here the CDR3 reads CASSPIAGNNEQFF. CDR3 in DNA: TGTGCCAGCAGCCCTATAGCGGGAAACAATGAGCAGTTCTTC.